The 18 T cell receptor beta chains below all came from one sample that was sequenced in a study of T cells in localized non-small cell lung cancer. Generated by immunoSEQ multiplex PCR, the TCRdb table keeps only in-frame clones and is missing some. The table shows thousands of clones, with 32% occurring only once. The sample in question was lung tumor tissue, obtained before any cancer treatment. The receptors come from a male donor at least 60 years old with stage III lung adenocarcinoma.

The sample holds a few counts of this clone. The chain joins TRBV7-7 to TRBJ2-1; 10 nucleotides agree with TRBD2. With V trimmed by 3 bases and J by 6 bases, 8 bases remained unmatched. Germline CDR1 SSHAT, CDR2 FNYEAQ (reference sequence). The CDR3 totals 16 residues. The CDR3 here is CASSFGLAVLANEQFF. CDR3 sequence (DNA): TGTGCCAGCAGCTTTGGACTAGCGGTTCTTGCCAATGAGCAGTTCTTC.

J is TRBJ2-6 and V is TRBV5-1, with D perhaps matching TRBD1 (5 bases). Trimming took off 4 bases at V and 2 bases at J, with 13 bases between the two ends. Germline V gene lookup returns CDR1 SGHRS and CDR2 YFSETQ. The CDR3 covers 16 residues. This CDR3 is CASSPTQETGANVLTF. CDR3 nucleotide sequence: TGCGCCAGCAGCCCCACACAGGAAACTGGGGCCAACGTCCTGACTTTC.

The gene calls are TRBV18 and TRBJ1-4, with D unclear. The V and J ends lost 0 bases and 8 bases respectively, with 13 bases between them. Per the germline V gene, CDR1 is KGHSH and CDR2 is LQKENI. CDR3 length: 15 residues. The CDR3 sequence is CASSPPVNREEKLFF. The CDR3 DNA reads as TGTGCCAGCTCACCACCGGTGAACCGTGAGGAAAAACTGTTTTTT.

This clone was seen just once. The chain employs TRBV19 and TRBJ2-1; 8 bases agree with TRBD2. This CDR3 has 15 amino acids. The V gene's germline CDR1 is LNHDA and CDR2 SQIVND (reference sequence). J gave up 6 bases and V 3 bases, and 7 bases lay outside the gene matches. The CDR3 DNA sequence: TGTGCCAGTAGTATGGGGCTAGCGGGCCCCAATGAGCAGTTCTTC. Translation: CASSMGLAGPNEQFF.

V usage is TRBV15 and J usage is TRBJ2-1; TRBD2 agrees at 14 bases. The CDR3 is 16 residues long. The V segment lost 0 bases and the J segment 11 bases; nucleotides outside the gene matches: 6. Germline CDR1 and CDR2: LNHNV and YYDKDF (reference sequence). The CDR3 sequence: CATSRDPTSGRVQQFF. DNA for the CDR3: TGTGCCACCAGCAGAGATCCGACTAGCGGGAGGGTCCAGCAGTTCTTC.

This clone was found a few times. The chain employs TRBV12-5 and TRBJ2-5; 10 bases match TRBD2. With V trimmed by 1 base and J by 1 base, 0 bases remained unmatched. The CDR3 is 15 amino acids. CDR1 LGHNT and CDR2 FRNRAP come from the germline V gene. The CDR3: CASGLGTSGQETQYF. The CDR3 DNA reads as TGTGCTAGTGGTTTGGGGACTAGCGGCCAAGAGACCCAGTACTTC.

The table lists this clone with a few counts. V is TRBV19 and J is TRBJ2-2; the D gene is possibly TRBD2 (6 bases). The CDR3 consists of 17 residues. Trimming took off 1 base at V and 6 bases at J, with 18 bases between the two ends. CDR1 LNHDA and CDR2 SQIVND come from the germline V gene (reference sequence). CDR3 loop: CASSIARHWRDPGELFF. The DNA for the CDR3 is TGTGCCAGTAGTATAGCCCGGCATTGGCGGGAYCCCGGGGAGCTGTTTTTT.

This clone is medium-sized (0.01 to 0.1%) within its sample. V gene TRBV11-3 combines with J gene TRBJ2-3; no reliable D call. Trimming took 5 bases from V and 2 from J, leaving 14 bases between them. Looked up from germline, CDR1 is SGHNT and CDR2 is YENEEA. The CDR3 extends over 15 amino acids. This CDR3 reads CASSPPFGDTDTQYF. The CDR3 nucleotides are TGTGCCAGCAGCCCGCCGTTTGGGGACACAGATACGCAGTATTTT.

This sequence joins TRBV6-8 and TRBJ1-5; 10 bases map to TRBD1. Germline lookup yields CDR1 MNHGY and CDR2 SAAAGT. This CDR3 comprises 17 residues. The V segment lost 4 bases and the J segment 2 bases; nucleotides outside the gene matches: 8. The CDR3 spells CASSSGGTGARNQPQHF. DNA of the CDR3: TGTGCCAGCAGTTCAGGGGGGACAGGGGCACGCAATCAGCCCCAGCATTTT.

Judged by abundance, this clone is medium-sized. The chain carries TRBV11-3 and TRBJ1-2, with D maybe TRBD1 (5 bases). This CDR3 spans 14 amino acids. Germline lookup yields CDR1 SGHNT and CDR2 YENEEA. V was shortened by 5 bases and J by 4 bases, with 14 bases between the two germline ends. The CDR3 protein is CASSMGVRGYGYTF. The DNA for the CDR3 is TGTGCCAGCAGCATGGGGGTGCGGGGCTATGGCTACACCTTC.

This sequence joins TRBV1 and TRBJ2-4; the DNA was not used to check the table's D call, TRBD1. TRBV1 is a pseudogene segment. The CDR3 totals 16 residues. The DNA for the CDR3 is TGCGCCAGCAGCCCCGGACAGTCACTAGCCAAAAACATTCAGTACTTC. Encoded protein: CASSPGQSLAKNIQYF.

This clone was counted only a few times. This chain links TRBV18 with TRBJ1-4, with 8 bases fitting TRBD1. CDR3 length: 17 amino acids. CDR1 and CDR2 from the germline V gene are KGHSH and LQKENI. V shed 2 bases, J shed 5 bases, and the junction held 10 bases outside the gene matches. The CDR3 protein is CASSPTGQGVTNEKLFF. DNA of the CDR3: TGTGCCAGCTCACCAACTGGACAGGGCGTAACAAATGAAAAACTGTTTTTT.

This clone was counted only a few times. The chain carries TRBV28 and TRBJ2-1; D remains ambiguous. Trimming shortened V by 7 bases and J by 5 bases, and 12 bases separated the two germline ends. This CDR3 comprises 13 residues. CDR1 is MDHEN and CDR2 is SYDVKM in the germline V gene. CDR3 bases: TGTGCCAGCAATCCCTATAGGGACAATGAGCAGTTCTTC. This codes for CASNPYRDNEQFF.

The CDR3 spells CASSRGQGAPSGSSYEQYF. CDR3 nucleotide sequence: TGCGCCAGCAGCCGAGGACAGGGGGCGCCTAGCGGGAGCTCCTACGAGCAGTACTTC. The gene calls are TRBV5-1 and TRBJ2-7; tentatively, D is TRBD1 (11 bases). Germline assignment: CDR1 SGHRS and CDR2 YFSETQ. Trimming stripped 4 bases from V and 0 bases from J, with 26 bases between. The CDR3 sequence is 19 residues long.

This clone has only a few counts. The chain couples TRBV28 to TRBJ2-3; D gene ambiguous. V dropped 4 bases and J dropped 3 bases, with 14 bases sitting between them. This CDR3 contains 15 residues. Looked up from germline, CDR1 is MDHEN and CDR2 is SYDVKM. Here the CDR3 reads CASSSPPTLTDTQYF. CDR3 DNA sequence: TGTGCCAGCAGTTCTCCCCCCACCTTGACAGATACGCAGTATTTT.

This clone is labeled as medium-sized. V usage is TRBV11-3 and J usage is TRBJ1-4; D remains ambiguous. Trimming left V 3 bases short and J 0 bases short, with 11 bases between. Germline V lookup: CDR1 SGHNT, CDR2 YENEEA. There are 16 residues in the CDR3. CDR3 sequence: CASSLAGSTTNEKLFF. The CDR3 nucleotides are TGTGCCAGCAGCTTGGCGGGGTCAACAACTAATGAAAAACTGTTTTTT.

The J gene is TRBJ1-3, the V gene TRBV11-3; 7 nucleotides align to TRBD1. J was trimmed by 4 bases and V by 5 bases; bases with no gene match: 11. Germline-derived CDR1 and CDR2 are SGHNT and YENEEA. This CDR3 region has 16 residues. Written as DNA, the CDR3 is TGTGCCAGCAGCCTCCGACAGGGAAATTCCGGAAACACCATATATTTT. Its protein is CASSLRQGNSGNTIYF.

The V call is TRBV14, the J call TRBJ1-2; 8 bases fit TRBD1. Germline CDR1 reads SGHDN; CDR2 reads FVKESK. V lost 4 bases and J lost 5; bases outside the gene matches: 3. The CDR3 is 13 residues long. CDR3 protein: CASSPRQGYGYTF. The DNA for the CDR3 is TGTGCCAGCAGCCCCCGACAGGGGTATGGCTACACCTTC.